Given below is one T cell receptor (beta chain) in context. The sample originates from a study of blood T cells in healthy people across ages. It was with a sample-barcoded 5' primer and a J-beta primer mix that a second PCR of roughly 7 to 12 cycles was run. TCRdb re-analysed the 5' RACE reads in MiXCR, keeping a single row per CDR3 protein. The repertoire holds under 2,000,000 distinct CDR3 sequences, with around 50% as singletons. The length of the CDR3 is 16 residues. J was trimmed by 7 bases and V by 0 bases; bases with no gene match: 7. Germline loops: CDR1 SGHDT, CDR2 YYEEEE. The chain links TRBV5-6 to TRBJ2-7; 13 bases line up with TRBD2. This sequence originates from a woman aged 40 to 50 in good health. Sequencing used blood. In nucleotides, the CDR3 is TGTGCCAGCAGCTTGGCCCATCCGGGACTAGCGGGGGAGCAGTACTTC. Translating it yields CASSLAHPGLAGEQYF.